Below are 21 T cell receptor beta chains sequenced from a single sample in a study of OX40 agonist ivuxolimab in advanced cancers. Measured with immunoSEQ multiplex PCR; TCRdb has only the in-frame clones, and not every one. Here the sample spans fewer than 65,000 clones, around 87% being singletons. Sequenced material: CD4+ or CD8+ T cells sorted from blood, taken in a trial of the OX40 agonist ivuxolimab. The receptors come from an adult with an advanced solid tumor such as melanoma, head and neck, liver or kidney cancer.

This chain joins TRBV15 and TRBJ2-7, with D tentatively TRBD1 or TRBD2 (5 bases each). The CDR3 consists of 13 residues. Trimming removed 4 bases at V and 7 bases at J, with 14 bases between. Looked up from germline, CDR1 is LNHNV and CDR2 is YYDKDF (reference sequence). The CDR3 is CATSKLGEGEQYF. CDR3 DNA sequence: TGTGCCACCAGCAAGCTGGGGGAAGGTGAGCAGTACTTC.

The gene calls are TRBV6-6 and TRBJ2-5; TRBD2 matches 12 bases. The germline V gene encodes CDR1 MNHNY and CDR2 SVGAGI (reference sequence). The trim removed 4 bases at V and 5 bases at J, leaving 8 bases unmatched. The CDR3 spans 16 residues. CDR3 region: CASSSPLAGGEETQYF. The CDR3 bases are TGTGCCAGCAGTTCGCCCCTAGCGGGAGGGGAGGAGACCCAGTACTTC.

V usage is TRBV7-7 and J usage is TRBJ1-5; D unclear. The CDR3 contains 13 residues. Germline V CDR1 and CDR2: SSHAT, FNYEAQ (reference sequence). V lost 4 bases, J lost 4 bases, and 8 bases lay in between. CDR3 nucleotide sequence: TGTGCCAGCAGCTCCGACTTGAATCAGCCCCAGCATTTT. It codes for CASSSDLNQPQHF.

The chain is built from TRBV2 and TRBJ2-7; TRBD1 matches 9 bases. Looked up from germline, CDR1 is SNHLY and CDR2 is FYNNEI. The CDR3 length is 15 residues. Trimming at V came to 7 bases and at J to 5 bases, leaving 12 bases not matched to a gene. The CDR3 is CASNGVGTGPHEQYF. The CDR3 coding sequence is TGTGCCAGCAATGGGGTCGGGACAGGGCCCCACGAGCAGTACTTC.

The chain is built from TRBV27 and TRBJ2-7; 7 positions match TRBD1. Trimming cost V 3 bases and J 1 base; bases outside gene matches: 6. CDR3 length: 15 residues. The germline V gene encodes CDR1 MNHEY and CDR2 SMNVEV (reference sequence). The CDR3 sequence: CASSFATGKSYEQYF. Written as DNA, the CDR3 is TGTGCCAGCAGTTTCGCGACAGGGAAGTCCTACGAGCAGTACTTC.

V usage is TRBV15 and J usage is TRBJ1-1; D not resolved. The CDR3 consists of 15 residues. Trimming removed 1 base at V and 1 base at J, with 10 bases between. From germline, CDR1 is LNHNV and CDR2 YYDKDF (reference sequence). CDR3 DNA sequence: TGTGCCACCAGCAGAGTTGGCAAAAAGAACACTGAAGCTTTCTTT. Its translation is CATSRVGKKNTEAFF.

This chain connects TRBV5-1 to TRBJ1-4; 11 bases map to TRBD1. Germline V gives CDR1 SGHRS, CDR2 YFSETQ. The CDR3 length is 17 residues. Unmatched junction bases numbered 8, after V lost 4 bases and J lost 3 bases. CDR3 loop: CASSPGTGGAANEKLFF. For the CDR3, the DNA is TGCGCCAGCAGCCCCGGGACAGGGGGAGCGGCTAATGAAAAACTGTTTTTT.

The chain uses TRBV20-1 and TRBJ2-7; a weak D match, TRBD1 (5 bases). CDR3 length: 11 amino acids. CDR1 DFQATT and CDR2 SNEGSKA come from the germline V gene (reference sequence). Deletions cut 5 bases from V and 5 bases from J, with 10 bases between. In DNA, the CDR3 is TGCAGTGCTGTGCAGGGAAACGAGCAGTACTTC. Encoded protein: CSAVQGNEQYF.

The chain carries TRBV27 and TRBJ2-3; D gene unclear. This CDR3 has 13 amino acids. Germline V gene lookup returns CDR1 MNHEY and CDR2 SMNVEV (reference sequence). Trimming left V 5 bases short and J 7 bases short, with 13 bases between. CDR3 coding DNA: TGTGCCAGCAGTACCAGCGCGCCTTATACGCAGTATTTT. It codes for CASSTSAPYTQYF.

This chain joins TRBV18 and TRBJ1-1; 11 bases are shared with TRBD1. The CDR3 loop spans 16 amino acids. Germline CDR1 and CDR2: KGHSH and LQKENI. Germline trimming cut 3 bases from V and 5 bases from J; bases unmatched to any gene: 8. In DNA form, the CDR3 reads TGTGCCAGCTCACCCGGGACAGGGGGGAGTTGGACTGAAGCTTTCTTT. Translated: CASSPGTGGSWTEAFF.

The CDR3 DNA reads as TGCGCCAGCAGGGATACAGGGGGGAACACCGGGGAGCTGTTTTTT. Residues: CASRDTGGNTGELFF. The rearrangement links TRBV5-1 to TRBJ2-2; 8 bases line up with TRBD1. The CDR3 is 15 amino acids. In germline, CDR1 is SGHRS, CDR2 YFSETQ. J was trimmed by 1 base and V by 5 bases; bases with no gene match: 4.

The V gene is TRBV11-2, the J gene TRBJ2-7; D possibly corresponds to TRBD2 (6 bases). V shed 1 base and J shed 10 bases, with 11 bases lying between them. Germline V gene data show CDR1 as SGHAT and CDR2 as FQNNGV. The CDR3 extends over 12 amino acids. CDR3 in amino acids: CASSLGRDGQYF. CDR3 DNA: TGTGCCAGCAGCTTAGGGCGGGACGGACAGTACTTC.

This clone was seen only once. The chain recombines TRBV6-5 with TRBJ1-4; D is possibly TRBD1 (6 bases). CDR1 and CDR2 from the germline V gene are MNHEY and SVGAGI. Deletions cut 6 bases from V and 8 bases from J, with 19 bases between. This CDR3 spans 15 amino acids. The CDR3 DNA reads TGTGCCAGCAGCCTGACTAGGGGGGCAGGCGAAAAACTGTTTTTT. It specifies CASSLTRGAGEKLFF.

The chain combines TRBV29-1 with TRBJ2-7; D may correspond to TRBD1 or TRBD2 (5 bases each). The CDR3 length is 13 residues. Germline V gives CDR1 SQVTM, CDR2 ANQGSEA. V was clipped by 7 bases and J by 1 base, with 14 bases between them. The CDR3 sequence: CSASGTVSYEQYF. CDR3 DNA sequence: TGCAGCGCCTCCGGGACGGTTTCCTACGAGCAGTACTTC.

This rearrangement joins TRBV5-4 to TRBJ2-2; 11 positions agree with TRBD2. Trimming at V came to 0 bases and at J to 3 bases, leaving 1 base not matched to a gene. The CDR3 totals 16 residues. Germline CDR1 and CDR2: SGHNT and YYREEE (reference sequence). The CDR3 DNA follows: TGTGCCAGCAGCTTGGCGGGACTAGCGGACACCGGGGAGCTGTTTTTT. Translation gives CASSLAGLADTGELFF.

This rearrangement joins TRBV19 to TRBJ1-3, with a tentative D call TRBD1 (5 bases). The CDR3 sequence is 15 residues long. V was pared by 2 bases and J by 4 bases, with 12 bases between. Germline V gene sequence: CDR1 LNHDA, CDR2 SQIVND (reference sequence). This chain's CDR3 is CASSIQGGFGNTIYF. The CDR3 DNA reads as TGTGCCAGTAGTATACAGGGAGGTTTCGGAAACACCATATATTTT.

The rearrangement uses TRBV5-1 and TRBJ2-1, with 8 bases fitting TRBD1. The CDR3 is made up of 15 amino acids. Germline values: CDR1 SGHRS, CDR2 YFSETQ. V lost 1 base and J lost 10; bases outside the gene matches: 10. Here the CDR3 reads CASSLTPTGGREQFF. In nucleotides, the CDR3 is TGCGCCAGCAGCTTGACGCCCACAGGGGGTAGAGAGCAGTTCTTC.

CDR3 region: CACAGPGETQYF. CDR3 DNA: TGTGCCTGTGCAGGGCCTGGAGAGACCCAGTACTTC. This chain connects TRBV19 to TRBJ2-5, with D perhaps matching TRBD1 (5 bases). Trimming stripped 11 bases from V and 4 bases from J, with 14 bases between. CDR1 and CDR2 (germline): LNHDA, SQIVND (reference sequence). CDR3 length: 12 residues.

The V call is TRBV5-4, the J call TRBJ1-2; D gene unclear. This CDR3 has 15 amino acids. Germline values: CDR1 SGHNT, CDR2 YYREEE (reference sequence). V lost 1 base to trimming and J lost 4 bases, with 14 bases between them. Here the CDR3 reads CASSLSSTRSYGYTF. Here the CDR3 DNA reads TGTGCCAGCAGCTTGTCCAGCACGCGTAGCTATGGCTACACCTTC.

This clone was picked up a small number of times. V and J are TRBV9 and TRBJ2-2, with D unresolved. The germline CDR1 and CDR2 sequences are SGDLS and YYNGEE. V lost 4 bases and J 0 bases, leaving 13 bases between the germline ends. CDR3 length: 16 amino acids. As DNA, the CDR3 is TGTGCCAGCAGCCCCTCCCCGACATCGAACACCGGGGAGCTGTTTTTT. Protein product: CASSPSPTSNTGELFF.

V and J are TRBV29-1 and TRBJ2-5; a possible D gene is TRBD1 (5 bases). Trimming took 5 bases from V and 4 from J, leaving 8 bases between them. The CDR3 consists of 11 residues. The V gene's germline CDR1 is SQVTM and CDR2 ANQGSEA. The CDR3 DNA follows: TGCAGCGTTCTACAGGTAGAGACCCAGTACTTC. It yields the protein CSVLQVETQYF.